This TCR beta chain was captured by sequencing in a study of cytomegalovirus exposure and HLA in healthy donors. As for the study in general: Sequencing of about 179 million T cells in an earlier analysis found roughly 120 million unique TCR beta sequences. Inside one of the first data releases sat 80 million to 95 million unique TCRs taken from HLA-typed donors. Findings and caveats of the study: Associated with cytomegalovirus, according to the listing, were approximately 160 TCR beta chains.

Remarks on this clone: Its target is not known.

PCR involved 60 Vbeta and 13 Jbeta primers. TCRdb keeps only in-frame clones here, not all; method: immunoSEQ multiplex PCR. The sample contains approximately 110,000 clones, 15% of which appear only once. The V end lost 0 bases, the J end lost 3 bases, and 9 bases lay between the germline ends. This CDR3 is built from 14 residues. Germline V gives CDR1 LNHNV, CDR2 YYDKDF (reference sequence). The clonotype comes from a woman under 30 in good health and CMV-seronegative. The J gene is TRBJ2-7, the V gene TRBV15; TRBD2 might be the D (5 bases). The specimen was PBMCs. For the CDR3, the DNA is TGTGCCACCAGCAGAGATCGAGGGCGCTACGAGCAGTACTTC. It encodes CATSRDRGRYEQYF.